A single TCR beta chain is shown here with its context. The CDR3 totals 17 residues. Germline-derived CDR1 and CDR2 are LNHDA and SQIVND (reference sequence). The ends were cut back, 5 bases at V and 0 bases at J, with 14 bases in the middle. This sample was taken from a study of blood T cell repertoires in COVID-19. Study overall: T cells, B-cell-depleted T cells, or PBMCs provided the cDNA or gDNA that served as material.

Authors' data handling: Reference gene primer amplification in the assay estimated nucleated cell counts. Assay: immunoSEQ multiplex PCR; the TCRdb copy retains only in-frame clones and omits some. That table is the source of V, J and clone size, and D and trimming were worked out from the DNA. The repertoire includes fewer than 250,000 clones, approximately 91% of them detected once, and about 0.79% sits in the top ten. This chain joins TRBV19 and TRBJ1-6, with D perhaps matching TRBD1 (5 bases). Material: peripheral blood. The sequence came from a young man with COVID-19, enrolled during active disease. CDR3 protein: CASSPGQSSSYNSPLHF. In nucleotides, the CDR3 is TGTGCCAGTAGTCCCGGACAATCGAGCTCCTATAATTCACCCCTCCACTTT.